This T cell receptor beta chain was obtained from a study of OX40 agonist ivuxolimab in advanced cancers. Whole-study results and caveats: The study found that CD8+ T cells averaged more expanded clones than CD4+.

For this clone: Its target is unknown. Other nucleotide sequences in the sample specify the same CDR3.

Using immunoSEQ multiplex PCR, the repertoire was profiled, and TCRdb retains in-frame clones only, with some absent. This sample has about 98,000 clones; 85% to 95% occur once, and the top ten carry around 0.25%. The origin of this receptor is an adult with an advanced solid tumor such as melanoma, head and neck, liver or kidney cancer. The sample here was CD4+ or CD8+ T cells sorted from blood, taken in a trial of the OX40 agonist ivuxolimab.

CDR3 DNA: TGTGCCAGCAGCCAAGATCCGAGGGGCGGGCAGCCCCAGCATTTT. This codes for CASSQDPRGGQPQHF. The chain recombines TRBV4-2 with TRBJ1-5, with D possibly being TRBD1 (5 bases). Germline CDR1 and CDR2: LGHNA and YNFKEQ. The CDR3 length is 15 residues. The V end was cut by 0 bases, the J end by 7 bases, with 13 bases between.